This T cell receptor (beta chain) emerged from a study of B cell selection in AIRE deficiency. Clones were sequenced by immunoSEQ multiplex PCR, and TCRdb holds only the in-frame ones, with some missing. The sample lists about 26,000 clones; roughly 90% were seen once. Sorted regulatory T cells were CD4-positive, CD25-high and CD127-low or negative. Healthy unrelated donors supplied the control samples. Study findings and constraints: Roughly 31% of healthy-shared Treg sequences were found among patient Tconv cells. Shorter CDR3s marked shared Treg sequences, biased toward few non-templated insertions. Tconv and Treg cells from AIRE-deficient patients resembled healthy donors in TCRBV usage, CDR3 length and diversity.

Per germline, CDR1 LNHDA and CDR2 SQIVND (reference sequence). The CDR3 runs to 15 residues. Trimming left V 3 bases short and J 8 bases short, with 18 bases between. Worth noting for this clone: Its antigen is not known.

The receptor was derived from a human donor in good health. The chain has TRBV19 and TRBJ2-3; weak D call: TRBD2 (6 bases). Sequenced: CD4+CD25+ Tregs sorted from PBMCs. The CDR3 sequence: CASSIGGLREVTQYF. Here the CDR3 DNA reads TGTGCCAGTAGTATCGGAGGACTCAGGGAGGTTACGCAGTATTTT.